These T cell receptor beta chains were read from a single sample in a study of cytomegalovirus exposure and HLA in healthy donors. Profiled with immunoSEQ multiplex PCR; TCRdb holds only in-frame clones, not every one. The sample contains more than 110,000 clones, about 81% of which appear only once. Sequencing input: PBMCs. The receptors shown here come from a man aged 30-40 years in good health and CMV-seronegative. The CDR3 runs from the conserved cysteine through the conserved F or W. The D gene is left open where the match is weak. Part of the rows lack a size; the others show once, few, many or a class for expanded clones.

v_gene	abundance	j_gene	d_gene	CDR3nt	CDR3aa
TRBV7-9	.	TRBJ1-1	.	TGTGCCAGCAGCTGGGGGGAATCAAGGACTGAAGCTTTCTTT	CASSWGESRTEAFF
TRBV19	.	TRBJ1-1	.	TGTGCCAGTAGTATTGCGATTCGGGGTGAAGCTTTCTTT	CASSIAIRGEAFF
TRBV30	.	TRBJ2-3	TRBD2	TGTGCCTGGAGTGGATTAGGACTAGCGGGAGTCCTACATAGCACAGATACGCAGTATTTT	CAWSGLGLAGVLHSTDTQYF
TRBV28	.	TRBJ1-2	TRBD1	TGTGCCAGCAGTAGCCCGGGACAGGCCCCATTTAACTATGGCTACACCTTC	CASSSPGQAPFNYGYTF
TRBV30	.	TRBJ1-5	TRBD1	TGTGCCTGGAGGGGACAGGGGGATCAGCCCCAGCATTTT	CAWRGQGDQPQHF
TRBV7-2	.	TRBJ2-2	TRBD2	TGTGCCAGCAGTTCGGGACTAGCGAGCACCGGGGAGCTGTTTTTT	CASSSGLASTGELFF
TRBV5-6	.	TRBJ2-5	.	TGTGCCAGCAGCTTGTTCGGAGGCGGGGTTAAAGAGACCCAGTACTTC	CASSLFGGGVKETQYF
TRBV7-2	.	TRBJ1-6	.	TGTGCCAGCAGCTTAGACGGTACAAGGGGTTCACCCCTCCACTTT	CASSLDGTRGSPLHF
TRBV9	.	TRBJ1-3	TRBD1	TGTGCCAGCAGCCCGATCCGGGACAGGGTCTCTGGAAACACCATATATTTT	CASSPIRDRVSGNTIYF
TRBV28	.	TRBJ2-7	TRBD1	TGTGCCAGCACCCAGACCCCAGGGGGACAGGGGGCGGTGAGGTCCTACGAGCAGTACTTC	CASTQTPGGQGAVRSYEQYF
TRBV7-2	few	TRBJ1-2	.	TGTGCCAGCAGCTTAGGGGGGGGTCCCCACTATGGCTACACCTTC	CASSLGGGPHYGYTF
TRBV7-9	.	TRBJ2-7	TRBD2	TGTGCCAGCAGCCCGACTAGCGGGTCCTACGAGCAGTACTTC	CASSPTSGSYEQYF
TRBV9	once	TRBJ2-5	.	TGTGCCAGCAGCGTATACAGGGTTAAAGAGACCCAGTACTTC	CASSVYRVKETQYF
TRBV5-1	.	TRBJ1-2	.	TGCGCCAGCAGCCACGAACAGTCTAACTATGGCTACACCTTC	CASSHEQSNYGYTF
TRBV11-2	.	TRBJ2-2	.	TGTGCCAGCAGCATGTCCTTTCGCATCGGGGTTACCGGGGAGCTGTTTTTT	CASSMSFRIGVTGELFF
TRBV28	.	TRBJ2-3	TRBD2	TGTGCCAGCAGTTTAAGCGGCGGGAGACGAACAGATACGCAGTATTTT	CASSLSGGRRTDTQYF
TRBV28	.	TRBJ2-1	TRBD2	TGTGCCAGCAGTCTTAGCCTTAGCGGGAGGGAAGAGTTCTTC	CASSLSLSGREEFF
TRBV30	.	TRBJ2-7	TRBD2	TGTGCCTGGAGTCCCGGACTAGCGGGGACCTACGAGCAGTACTTC	CAWSPGLAGTYEQYF
TRBV5-1	once	TRBJ1-2	TRBD1	TGCGCCAGCAGCCCCACAGGGGGCCCTAACTATGGCTACACCTTC	CASSPTGGPNYGYTF
TRBV5-1	.	TRBJ2-1	.	TGCGCCAGCAGCTTGAGCGGAGCCTACAATGAGCAGTTCTTC	CASSLSGAYNEQFF
TRBV5-1	.	TRBJ2-1	TRBD1	TGCGCCAGCAGCTTGGAAGGGGGCAGAAATGAGCAGTTCTTC	CASSLEGGRNEQFF
TRBV27	.	TRBJ2-5	TRBD2	TGTGCCAGCAGTTTAAGTCGAGCGGGGGGGCGGGAGACCCAGTACTTC	CASSLSRAGGRETQYF
TRBV5-5	.	TRBJ2-7	TRBD1	TGTGCCAGCTCCCGGGACAGGGGGTACGAGCAGTACTTC	CASSRDRGYEQYF
TRBV19	.	TRBJ2-3	.	TGTGCCAGTAGTTTCAAGCTCGCAGATACGCAGTATTTT	CASSFKLADTQYF
TRBV30	.	TRBJ2-7	TRBD1	TGTGCCTGGAGTTTACAGGGGGAGCAGTACTTC	CAWSLQGEQYF
TRBV19	.	TRBJ1-1	.	TGTGCCAGTAGGGCGCAGGTGCTGAACACTGAAGCTTTCTTT	CASRAQVLNTEAFF
TRBV2	once	TRBJ2-5	TRBD1	TGTGCCAGCAGTCCCGACAGGGGGGGAGAGACCCAGTACTTC	CASSPDRGGETQYF
TRBV28	.	TRBJ2-3	.	TGTGCCAGCATCGGGCGGGATAACACAGATACGCAGTATTTT	CASIGRDNTDTQYF
TRBV19	few	TRBJ1-6	.	TGTGCCAGTAGGTCACAGGGAAGCTCACCCCTCCACTTT	CASRSQGSSPLHF
TRBV4-1	few	TRBJ2-2	.	TGCGCCAGCAGCCAAGTACAGTCCACCGGGGAGCTGTTTTTT	CASSQVQSTGELFF
TRBV9	once	TRBJ2-2	.	TGTGCCAGCAGCGTATCAGGTCCCGGGGAGCTGTTTTTT	CASSVSGPGELFF
TRBV5-4	.	TRBJ1-4	TRBD1	TGTGCCAGCAGCTCTACAGGGGTTAATGAAAAACTGTTTTTT	CASSSTGVNEKLFF
TRBV7-2	few	TRBJ2-7	.	TGTGCCAGCAGCTTAGCCGGGGGGCAATACGAGCAGTACTTC	CASSLAGGQYEQYF
TRBV2	.	TRBJ2-2	TRBD1	TGTGCCAGCATTCTGAAGACAGGGGCGCTCACCGGGGAGCTGTTTTTT	CASILKTGALTGELFF
TRBV19	.	TRBJ2-5	.	TGTGCCAGTAGTGTTAAAGAGACCCAGTACTTC	CASSVKETQYF
TRBV6-1	.	TRBJ2-5	TRBD2	TGTGCCAGCAAAGGCCTAGCGGGCCGTGAGACCCAGTACTTC	CASKGLAGRETQYF